This TCR beta chain is drawn from a study of Graves' ophthalmopathy and Graves' hyperthyroidism. Broader study findings: Blood shared most expanded thyroid clonotypes above 0.001 frequency.

Amplification from RNA transcripts yielded the TCR beta CDR3 regions. In the first round, RT-PCR was carried out with HTBI primers, and a multiplex PCR formed the second round. TCRdb recomputed calls from the multiplex PCR reads with MiXCR, one row per CDR3 protein. The profile shows about 340,000 distinct CDR3 sequences, roughly 16% of them singletons. Each donor who had ophthalmopathy showed moderate-to-severe activity, a CAS of ≥3, a NOSPECS of ≥4, and a duration under 3 months. Trimming took off 3 bases at V and 3 bases at J, with 15 bases between the two ends. The CDR3 sequence is 15 residues long. From germline, CDR1 is DFQATT and CDR2 SNEGSKA (reference sequence). This clonotype has a count of ten or more. The antigen remains undetermined.

The J gene is TRBJ1-5, the V gene TRBV20-1, with D perhaps TRBD1 (5 bases). Material for sequencing was peripheral blood. The receptor's source is an adult man with Graves' ophthalmopathy. The CDR3 reads CSARGVAGNNQPQHF. The CDR3 region has the DNA TGCAGTGCTAGGGGGGTCGCGGGGAACAATCAGCCCCAGCATTTT.